The clone carrying this T cell receptor beta chain has just a few counts. Its antigen is not known. Here immunoSEQ multiplex PCR was the method, and the copy in TCRdb shows in-frame clones only, minus some. The table has 95,000 or so clones, about nine tenths seen once. This sample is part of a study of T cell responses to AZD1222 COVID-19 vaccine. Points from the study as a whole: Females made up more of the donors, who were largely white British, and clonal diversity may have come out too low.

This sequence was found in an adult who received the AZD1222 COVID-19 vaccine. This material consisted of peripheral blood, taken 28 days after the second AZD1222 dose.

In DNA, the CDR3 is TGTGCCAGCAGTTACTCGAGGACAGGGGGGCTTTTCGAGCAGTACTTC. It encodes CASSYSRTGGLFEQYF. This sequence joins TRBV6-5 and TRBJ2-7; 10 positions match TRBD1. The length of the CDR3 is 16 residues. Germline V gene sequence: CDR1 MNHEY, CDR2 SVGAGI. V trimming: 0 bases; J trimming: 6 bases; junction bases outside the gene matches: 8.